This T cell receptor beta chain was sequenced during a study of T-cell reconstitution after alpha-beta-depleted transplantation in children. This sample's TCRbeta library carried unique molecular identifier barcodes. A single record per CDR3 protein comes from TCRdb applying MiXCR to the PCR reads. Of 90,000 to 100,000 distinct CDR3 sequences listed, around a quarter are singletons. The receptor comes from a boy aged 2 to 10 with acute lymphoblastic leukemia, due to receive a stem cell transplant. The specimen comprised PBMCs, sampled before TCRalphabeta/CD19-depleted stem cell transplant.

CDR3 protein: CASSLELGRGGLAPDTQYF. The DNA for the CDR3 is TGTGCCAGCAGCTTAGAACTGGGACGAGGCGGCTTGGCCCCAGATACGCAGTATTTT. The V call is TRBV11-2, the J call TRBJ2-3, with D possibly being TRBD1 or TRBD2 (5 bases each). V was shortened by 0 bases and J by 4 bases, with 23 bases between the two germline ends. The germline V gene encodes CDR1 SGHAT and CDR2 FQNNGV. The CDR3 sequence is 19 residues long.